What follows is one T cell receptor (beta chain) and its context. Germline CDR1 and CDR2: ENHRY and SYGVKD. V shed 6 bases and J 5 bases; nucleotides not matched to a gene: 9. The CDR3 covers 14 residues. This entry is derived from a study of cytomegalovirus exposure and HLA in healthy donors. Using immunoSEQ multiplex PCR, the repertoire was profiled, and TCRdb retains in-frame clones only, with some absent. The table shows about 190,000 clones, with 86% occurring only once. Sequencing used PBMCs. The chain employs TRBV10-3 and TRBJ2-5; 7 bases are a match to TRBD1. This clonotype was sampled from a woman aged 18 to 35 in good health and CMV-seronegative. DNA of the CDR3: TGTGCCATCAGGGGGGCTCAGGGGGACGAGACCCAGTACTTC. Residues: CAIRGAQGDETQYF.